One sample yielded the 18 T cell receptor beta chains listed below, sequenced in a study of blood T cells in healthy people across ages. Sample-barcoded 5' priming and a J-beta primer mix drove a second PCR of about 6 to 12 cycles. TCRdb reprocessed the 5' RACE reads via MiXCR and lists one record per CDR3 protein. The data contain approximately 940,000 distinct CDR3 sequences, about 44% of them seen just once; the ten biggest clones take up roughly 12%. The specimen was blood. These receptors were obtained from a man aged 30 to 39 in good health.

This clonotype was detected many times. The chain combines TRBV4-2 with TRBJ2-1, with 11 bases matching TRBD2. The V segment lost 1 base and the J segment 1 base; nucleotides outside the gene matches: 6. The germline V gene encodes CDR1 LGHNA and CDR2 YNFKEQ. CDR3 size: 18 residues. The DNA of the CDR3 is TGTGCCAGCAGCCAAGGGGGTAGCGGGGGGGCGTCCTACAATGAGCAGTTCTTC. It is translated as CASSQGGSGGASYNEQFF.

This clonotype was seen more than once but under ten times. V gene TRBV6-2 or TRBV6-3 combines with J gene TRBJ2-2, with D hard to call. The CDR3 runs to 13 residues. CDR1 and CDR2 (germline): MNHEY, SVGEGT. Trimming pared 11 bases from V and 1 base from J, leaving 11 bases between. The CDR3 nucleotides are TGTGCCGGACGACCGGAGAACACCGGGGAGCTGTTTTTT. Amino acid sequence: CAGRPENTGELFF.

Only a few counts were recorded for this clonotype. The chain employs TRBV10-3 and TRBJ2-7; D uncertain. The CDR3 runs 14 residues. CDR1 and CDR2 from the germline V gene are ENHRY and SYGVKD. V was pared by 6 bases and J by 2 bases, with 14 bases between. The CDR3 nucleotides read TGTGCCATCAGACTTAGCCGAAATACCTACGAGCAGTACTTC. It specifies CAIRLSRNTYEQYF.

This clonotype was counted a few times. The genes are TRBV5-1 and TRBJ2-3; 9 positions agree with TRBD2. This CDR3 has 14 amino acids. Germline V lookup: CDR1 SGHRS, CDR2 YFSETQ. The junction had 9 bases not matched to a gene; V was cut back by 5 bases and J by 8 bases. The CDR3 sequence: CASRLAGPQVTQYF. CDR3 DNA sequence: TGCGCCAGCAGACTAGCGGGCCCCCAGGTTACGCAGTATTTT.

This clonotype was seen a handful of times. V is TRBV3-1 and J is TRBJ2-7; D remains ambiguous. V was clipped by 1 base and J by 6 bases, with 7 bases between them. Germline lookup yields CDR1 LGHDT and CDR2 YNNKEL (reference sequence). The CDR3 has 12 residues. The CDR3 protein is CASSQGRSEQYF. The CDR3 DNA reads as TGTGCCAGCAGCCAAGGACGGAGCGAGCAGTACTTC.

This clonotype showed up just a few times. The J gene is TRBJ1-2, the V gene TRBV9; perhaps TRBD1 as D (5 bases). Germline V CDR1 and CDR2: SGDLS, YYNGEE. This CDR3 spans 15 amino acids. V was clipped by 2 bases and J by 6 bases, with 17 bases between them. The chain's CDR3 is CASSVLPDGGDGYTF. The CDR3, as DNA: TGTGCCAGCAGCGTCCTTCCTGACGGGGGGGATGGCTACACCTTC.

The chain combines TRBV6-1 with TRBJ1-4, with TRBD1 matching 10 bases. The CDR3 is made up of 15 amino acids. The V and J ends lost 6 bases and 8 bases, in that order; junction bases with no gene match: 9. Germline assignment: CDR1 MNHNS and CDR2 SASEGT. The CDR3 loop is CASRIPGQGTEKLFF. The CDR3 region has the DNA TGTGCCAGCAGGATACCGGGACAGGGGACGGAAAAACTGTTTTTT.

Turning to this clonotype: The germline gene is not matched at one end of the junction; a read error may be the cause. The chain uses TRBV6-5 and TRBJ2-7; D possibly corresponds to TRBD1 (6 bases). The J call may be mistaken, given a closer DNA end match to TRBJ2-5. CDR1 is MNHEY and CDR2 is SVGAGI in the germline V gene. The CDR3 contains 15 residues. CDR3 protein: CVSSYSAGVQETQYF. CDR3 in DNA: TGTGTCAGCAGTTACTCGGCAGGGGTCCAAGAGACCCAGTACTTC.

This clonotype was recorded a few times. CDR3 in amino acids: CASSLAGKITDTQYF. The CDR3 DNA reads as TGCGCCAGCAGCTTGGCCGGGAAGATCACAGATACGCAGTATTTT. This chain links TRBV5-1 with TRBJ2-3, with a tentative D call TRBD2 (5 bases). The CDR3 has 15 residues. Deletions cut 0 bases from V and 2 bases from J, with 10 bases between. Germline CDR1 is SGHRS and CDR2 is YFSETQ.

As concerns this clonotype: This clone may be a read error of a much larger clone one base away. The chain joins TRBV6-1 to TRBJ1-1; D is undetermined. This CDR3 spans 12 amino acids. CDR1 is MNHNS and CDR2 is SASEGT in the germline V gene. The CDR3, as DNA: TGTGCCAGCCGTGAACAAGACACTGAAGCTTTCTTT. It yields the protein CASREQDTEAFF.

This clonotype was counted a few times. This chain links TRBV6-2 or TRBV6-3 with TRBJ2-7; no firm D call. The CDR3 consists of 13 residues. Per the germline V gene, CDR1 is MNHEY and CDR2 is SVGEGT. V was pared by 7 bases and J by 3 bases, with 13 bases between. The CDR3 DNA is TGTGCCAGCACGGTCTCAGTGCGCTACGAGCAGTACTTC. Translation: CASTVSVRYEQYF.

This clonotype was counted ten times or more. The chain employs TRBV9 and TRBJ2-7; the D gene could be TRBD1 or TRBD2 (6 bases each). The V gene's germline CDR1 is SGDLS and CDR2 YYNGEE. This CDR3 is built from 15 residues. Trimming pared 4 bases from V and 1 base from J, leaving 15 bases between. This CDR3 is CASSKEGEQSYEQYF. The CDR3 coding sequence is TGTGCCAGCAGCAAGGAGGGGGAACAATCCTACGAGCAGTACTTC. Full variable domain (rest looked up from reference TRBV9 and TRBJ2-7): DSGVTQTPKHLITATGQRVTLRCSPRSGDLSVYWYQQSLDQGLQFLIQYYNGEERAKGNILERFSAQQFPDLHSELNLSSLELGDSALYFCASSKEGEQSYEQYFGPGTRLTVT.

The CDR3 sequence: CASSLESNSYEQYF. CDR3 bases: TGTGCCAGCAGCTTAGAGAGTAACTCCTACGAGCAGTACTTC. The J gene is TRBJ2-7, the V gene TRBV7-6; D unclear. From germline, CDR1 is SGHVS and CDR2 FNYEAQ. CDR3 length: 14 amino acids. The germline V and J ends were trimmed by 1 base and 0 bases, with 7 bases remaining between them. Based on the CDR3 plus reference TRBV7-6 and TRBJ2-7, the full variable domain is GAGVSQSPRYKVTKRGQDVALRCDPISGHVSLYWYRQALGQGPEFLTYFNYEAQQDKSGLPNDRFSAERPEGSISTLTIQRTEQRDSAMYRCASSLESNSYEQYFGPGTRLTVT.

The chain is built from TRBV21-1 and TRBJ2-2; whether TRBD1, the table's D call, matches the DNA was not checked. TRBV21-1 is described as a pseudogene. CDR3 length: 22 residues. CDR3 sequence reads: CASSNRADSGTLHNRCTGELFF. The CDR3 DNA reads TGTGCCAGCAGCAATAGAGCTGATTCGGGGACCCTACACAACAGGTGCACCGGGGAGCTGTTTTTT.

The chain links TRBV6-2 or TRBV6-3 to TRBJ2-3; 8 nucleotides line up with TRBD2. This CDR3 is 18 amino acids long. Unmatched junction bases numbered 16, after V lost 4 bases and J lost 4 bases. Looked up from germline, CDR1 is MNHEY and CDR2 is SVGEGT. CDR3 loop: CASSCSSSGDDVADTQYF. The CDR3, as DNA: TGTGCCAGCAGTTGCTCGAGTAGCGGGGATGACGTCGCAGATACGCAGTATTTT.

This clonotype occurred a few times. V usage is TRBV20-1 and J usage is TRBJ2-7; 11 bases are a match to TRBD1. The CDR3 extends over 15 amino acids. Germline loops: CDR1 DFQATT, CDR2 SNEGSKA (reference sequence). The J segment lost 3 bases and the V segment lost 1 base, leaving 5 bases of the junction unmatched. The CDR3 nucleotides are TGCAGTGCTAGAGGGACAGGGGGCGGTATCTACGAGCAGTACTTC. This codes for CSARGTGGGIYEQYF.

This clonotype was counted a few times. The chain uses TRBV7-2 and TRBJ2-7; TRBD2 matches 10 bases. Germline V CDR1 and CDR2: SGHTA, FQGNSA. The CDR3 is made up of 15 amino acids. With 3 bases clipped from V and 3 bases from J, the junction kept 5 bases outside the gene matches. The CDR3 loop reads CASSFGTSANYEQYF. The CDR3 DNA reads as TGTGCCAGCAGCTTTGGGACTAGCGCGAACTACGAGCAGTACTTC.

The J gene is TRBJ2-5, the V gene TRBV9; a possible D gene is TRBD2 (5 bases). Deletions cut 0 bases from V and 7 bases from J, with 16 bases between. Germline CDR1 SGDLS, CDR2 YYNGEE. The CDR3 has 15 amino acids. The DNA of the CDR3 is TGTGCCAGCAGCGTAGCGCCCATTCCAGGAGGGACCCAGTACTTC. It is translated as CASSVAPIPGGTQYF.